This T cell receptor beta chain was sequenced in a study of blood T cell repertoires in COVID-19. About the study: Acute and convalescent COVID-19 samples came from the United States, Italy and Spain. From T cells, B-cell-depleted T cells, or PBMCs came the material, which was cDNA or gDNA.

The V end lost 6 bases, the J end lost 7 bases, and 19 bases lay between the germline ends. The germline V gene has CDR1 MNHNY and CDR2 SVGAGI (reference sequence). CDR3 size: 16 residues. As originally analysed: By means of reference gene primer amplification, nucleated cell counts were estimated. Sequencing was performed with immunoSEQ multiplex PCR; in TCRdb, only in-frame clones are kept and a portion is missing. The V and J calls and clone size come from that table; D and trimming were worked out from the DNA. The sample records roughly 140,000 clones, about 79% being singletons. The TCR comes from a man aged 60 to 69 with active or convalescent COVID-19. Sequenced material: peripheral blood. The chain employs TRBV6-6 and TRBJ1-6; D is ambiguous. The CDR3 sequence is CASSHTTERINSPLHF. CDR3 in DNA: TGTGCCAGCAGCCATACTACTGAACGAATAAATTCACCCCTCCACTTT.